This T cell receptor (beta chain) is from a study of identical twins. This clonotype showed up many times. Losses at the gene ends were 3 bases for V and 9 bases for J; bases not matched to a gene: 5. CDR3 length: 14 amino acids. Germline V CDR1 and CDR2: DFQATT, SNEGSKA (reference sequence). TCRdb ran MiXCR on the 5' RACE reads and lists one entry per CDR3 protein. The table shows over 600,000 distinct CDR3 sequences, with around 20% occurring only once. The same data also went into a second study, on T cells expressing NK-cell markers. That source notes: For about 6 donors, the dominant NKG2C+ clonotypes made up about 1.0-8% of their CD8+ T cells.

The sample was PBMCs. This sequence originates from a woman under 30 in good health. The rearrangement uses TRBV20-1 and TRBJ2-1, with 13 bases matching TRBD2. DNA of the CDR3: TGCAGTGCTAGCCGGGGACTAGCGGGAACTGAGCAGTTCTTC. Encoded protein: CSASRGLAGTEQFF.